This record concerns one TCR beta chain sequence. These data belong to a study of human thymus T cells. Assay: immunoSEQ multiplex PCR; the TCRdb copy retains only in-frame clones and omits some. Of approximately 71,000 clones in the sample, roughly 94% were seen once. The trim removed 6 bases at V and 2 bases at J, leaving 10 bases unmatched. Per germline, CDR1 MDHEN and CDR2 SYDVKM. This CDR3 region has 16 residues. Thymic tissue was derived from resections collected during corrective heart surgery. This receptor was taken from a girl in the first two years of life with a congenital heart defect but otherwise immunologically healthy. This sequence joins TRBV28 and TRBJ2-1; 7 bases align to TRBD2. The sequenced material came from thymus tissue. The CDR3 bases are TGTGCCAGCAGCAAATCAGCGGGGTATGCCTACAATGAGCAGTTCTTC. Translating it yields CASSKSAGYAYNEQFF.